These 32 T cell receptor beta chains originate from one sample sequenced in a study of CD8 T cells in ankylosing spondylitis. TCRdb re-called the 5' RACE reads through MiXCR, storing one row per CDR3 protein. This table holds nearly 250,000 distinct CDR3 sequences, 32% found once. The sequenced sample consisted of blood, either unsorted or a sorted T cell fraction (not recorded which). The receptors were sampled from a male donor with ankylosing spondylitis or in good health (not recorded which).

This clonotype was counted between two and nine times. The rearrangement links TRBV12-3 or TRBV12-4 to TRBJ2-7, with D hard to call. The CDR3 contains 13 residues. V shed 5 bases and J shed 3 bases, with 11 bases lying between them. CDR3 DNA sequence: TGTGCCAGCAGTCAGCAGGTAAACTACGAGCAGTACTTC. Amino acid sequence: CASSQQVNYEQYF.

The chain joins TRBV4-1 to TRBJ1-2, with D perhaps TRBD1 (5 bases). V was shortened by 1 base and J by 5 bases, with 11 bases between the two germline ends. The CDR3 is 14 residues long. Germline lookup yields CDR1 MGHRA and CDR2 YSYEKL. The CDR3 DNA reads as TGCGCCAGCAGCCAAGCAGGGCTACAATATGGCTACACCTTC. It codes for CASSQAGLQYGYTF.

This chain uses TRBV5-6 with TRBJ2-5, with no clear D. CDR1 and CDR2 from the germline V gene are SGHDT and YYEEEE. Between the trimmed V and J ends, which lost 1 base and 0 bases, there was a span of 10 bases. The CDR3 runs to 15 residues. As DNA, the CDR3 is TGTGCCAGCAGCTTGACGGACGAGTACCAAGAGACCCAGTACTTC. This gives the protein CASSLTDEYQETQYF.

The table lists this clonotype with a few counts. The rearrangement uses TRBV7-6 and TRBJ2-7; no firm D call. Germline loops: CDR1 SGHVS, CDR2 FNYEAQ. CDR3 length: 13 residues. V lost 2 bases and J lost 2, with 7 bases in between. The CDR3 bases are TGTGCCAGCAGCTTACAAGAGACCTACGAGCAGTACTTC. Amino acid sequence: CASSLQETYEQYF.

This clonotype has more than one count but fewer than ten. The J gene is TRBJ2-5, the V gene TRBV20-1; D might be TRBD1 (6 bases). Deletions cut 4 bases from V and 3 bases from J, with 18 bases between. The germline V gene has CDR1 DFQATT and CDR2 SNEGSKA (reference sequence). CDR3 length equals 15 residues. CDR3 DNA sequence: TGCAGTGCTACCCCGGGACAAAAGATTGAAGAGACCCAGTACTTC. It specifies CSATPGQKIEETQYF.

The chain recombines TRBV11-2 with TRBJ2-1, with D unresolved. The CDR3 runs 12 residues. Germline CDR1 is SGHAT and CDR2 is FQNNGV. The V and J ends lost 5 bases and 8 bases respectively, with 10 bases between them. The CDR3 region has the DNA TGTGCCAGCAGCCCCTTAGCTCATGAGCAGTTCTTC. It yields the protein CASSPLAHEQFF.

The rearrangement links TRBV4-2 to TRBJ2-3, with 9 positions matching TRBD2. CDR3 length: 14 amino acids. The V gene end was trimmed by 3 bases and the J gene end by 6 bases; junction bases not matched to a gene: 4. CDR1 LGHNA and CDR2 YNFKEQ come from the germline V gene. The chain's CDR3 is CASSHSGGRDTQYF. CDR3 sequence (DNA): TGTGCCAGCAGCCATAGCGGGGGCCGGGATACGCAGTATTTT.

This rearrangement joins TRBV15 to TRBJ1-6, with 9 bases fitting TRBD1. Germline CDR1 reads LNHNV; CDR2 reads YYDKDF (reference sequence). Germline trimming cut 0 bases from V and 10 bases from J; bases unmatched to any gene: 4. This CDR3 has 15 amino acids. The CDR3 spells CATSREGQGRSPLHF. CDR3 nucleotide sequence: TGTGCCACCAGCAGAGAGGGACAGGGTCGGTCACCCCTCCACTTT. Complete variable domain (other parts from reference TRBV15 and TRBJ1-6): DAMVIQNPRYQVTQFGKPVTLSCSQTLNHNVMYWYQQKSSQAPKLLFHYYDKDFNNEADTPDNFQSRRPNTSFCFLDIRSPGLGDTAMYLCATSREGQGRSPLHFGNGTRLTVT.

This clonotype was observed a few times. The chain is built from TRBV12-3 or TRBV12-4 and TRBJ2-1; unclear D gene. V was cut by 2 bases and J by 5 bases, with 13 bases left in between. The CDR3 consists of 15 residues. The CDR3 reads CASSLRGPTNNEQFF. The DNA of the CDR3 is TGTGCCAGCAGTTTAAGAGGTCCAACGAACAATGAGCAGTTCTTC.

The rearrangement uses TRBV4-1 and TRBJ2-7; 7 bases fit TRBD2. Germline CDR1 reads MGHRA; CDR2 reads YSYEKL. V shed 1 base and J 4 bases; nucleotides not matched to a gene: 10. The CDR3 consists of 16 residues. The CDR3 loop is CASSQGWGGGKYEQYF. In DNA, the CDR3 is TGCGCCAGCAGCCAAGGGTGGGGCGGGGGAAAATACGAGCAGTACTTC.

V and J are TRBV25-1 and TRBJ2-5, with TRBD1 matching 7 bases. Trimming cost V 6 bases and J 5 bases; bases outside gene matches: 6. The CDR3 length is 13 residues. CDR1 and CDR2 (germline): MGHDK, SYGVNS. CDR3 loop: CASSTRGLETQYF. The CDR3 nucleotides are TGTGCCAGCAGCACAAGGGGGCTGGAGACCCAGTACTTC.

This clonotype was counted only a few times. V and J are TRBV5-1 and TRBJ2-1, with 7 bases matching TRBD2. Germline CDR1 and CDR2: SGHRS and YFSETQ. Unmatched junction bases numbered 7, after V lost 5 bases and J lost 2 bases. The CDR3 consists of 15 residues. This chain's CDR3 is CASRTGTTTYNEQFF. The CDR3, as DNA: TGCGCCAGCAGGACCGGGACTACAACCTACAATGAGCAGTTCTTC.

Only a few counts were recorded for this clonotype. V is TRBV5-6 and J is TRBJ2-1; D not resolved. The CDR3 covers 15 residues. The germline gives CDR1 SGHDT, CDR2 YYEEEE. V was cut by 0 bases and J by 0 bases, with 7 bases left in between. The chain's CDR3 is CASSLDRYSYNEQFF. The CDR3 coding sequence is TGTGCCAGCAGCTTGGATAGATACTCCTACAATGAGCAGTTCTTC.

J is TRBJ2-7 and V is TRBV12-3 or TRBV12-4; TRBD1 matches 7 bases. J was trimmed by 3 bases and V by 5 bases; bases with no gene match: 7. This CDR3 is built from 14 residues. Here the CDR3 reads CASSKPGQHYEQYF. The CDR3 bases are TGTGCCAGCAGTAAGCCGGGACAGCACTACGAGCAGTACTTC.

CDR3 sequence (DNA): TGTGCCAGCAGTTTATGGGGCAGCCATATTGAAGCTTTCTTT. It yields the protein CASSLWGSHIEAFF. The V call is TRBV28, the J call TRBJ1-1; D remains ambiguous. This CDR3 region has 14 residues. The V end lost 0 bases, the J end lost 7 bases, and 12 bases lay between the germline ends. Per germline, CDR1 MDHEN and CDR2 SYDVKM.

This clonotype was counted many times. The gene calls are TRBV10-3 and TRBJ2-3; 7 nucleotides match TRBD1. In germline, CDR1 is ENHRY, CDR2 SYGVKD. This CDR3 spans 15 amino acids. V shed 0 bases, J shed 4 bases, and the junction held 4 bases outside the gene matches. The CDR3 DNA reads as TGTGCCATCAGTGAGTCGAGACAGGGCTCAGATACGCAGTATTTT. It codes for CAISESRQGSDTQYF.

This clonotype is classed as medium-sized. This sequence joins TRBV12-3 or TRBV12-4 and TRBJ1-1; D is unclear. The CDR3 is made up of 14 amino acids. Trimming took 3 bases from V and 1 from J, leaving 9 bases between them. CDR3 in amino acids: CASSFWSENTEAFF. Written as DNA, the CDR3 is TGTGCCAGCAGTTTCTGGTCTGAGAACACTGAAGCTTTCTTT.

This clonotype was found a few times. V and J are TRBV20-1 and TRBJ2-7; 12 bases align to TRBD2. Germline trimming cut 3 bases from V and 0 bases from J; bases unmatched to any gene: 9. The CDR3 runs 17 residues. The germline CDR1 and CDR2 sequences are DFQATT and SNEGSKA (reference sequence). The DNA for the CDR3 is TGCAGTGCTAGCGGACTAGCGGGACCCGCAAGCTCCTACGAGCAGTACTTC. It encodes CSASGLAGPASSYEQYF.

The chain carries TRBV20-1 and TRBJ1-1; 8 positions agree with TRBD1. CDR1 and CDR2 (germline): DFQATT, SNEGSKA (reference sequence). Germline trimming cut 0 bases from V and 4 bases from J; bases unmatched to any gene: 4. The CDR3 sequence is 14 residues long. The CDR3, as DNA: TGCAGTGCTAGAGAACAGGGGGTAAGCACTGAAGCTTTCTTT. It codes for CSAREQGVSTEAFF.

This clonotype occurred many times. V gene TRBV20-1 combines with J gene TRBJ2-1, with a possible D match to TRBD1 (5 bases). Germline CDR1 DFQATT, CDR2 SNEGSKA (reference sequence). The CDR3 runs 11 residues. Trimming left V 5 bases short and J 5 bases short, with 7 bases between. The CDR3 region has the DNA TGCAGTGCTCAACAGGACAATGAGCAGTTCTTC. Amino acid sequence: CSAQQDNEQFF.

The rearrangement uses TRBV11-2 and TRBJ1-1; tentatively, D is TRBD1 (5 bases). Germline CDR1 SGHAT, CDR2 FQNNGV. This CDR3 contains 14 residues. The ends were cut back, 1 base at V and 1 base at J, with 7 bases in the middle. In DNA form, the CDR3 reads TGTGCCAGCAGCTTAGTTGGGGGGAACACTGAAGCTTTCTTT. Amino acids: CASSLVGGNTEAFF.

V gene TRBV3-1 combines with J gene TRBJ1-2; D unclear. Looked up from germline, CDR1 is LGHDT and CDR2 is YNNKEL (reference sequence). The CDR3 has 13 residues. Trimming removed 2 bases from V and 4 bases from J, with 8 bases in between. The CDR3 coding sequence is TGTGCCAGCAGCCAAAGGGCAGGCTATGGCTACACCTTC. Translating gives CASSQRAGYGYTF. Full variable domain (missing parts from reference TRBV3-1 and TRBJ1-2): DTAVSQTPKYLVTQMGNDKSIKCEQNLGHDTMYWYKQDSKKFLKIMFSYNNKELIINETVPNRFSPKSPDKAHLNLHINSLELGDSAVYFCASSQRAGYGYTFGSGTRLTVV.

This sequence joins TRBV27 and TRBJ1-4; TRBD1 matches at 8 bases. Germline-derived CDR1 and CDR2 are MNHEY and SMNVEV (reference sequence). This CDR3 has 14 residues. Trimming cost V 8 bases and J 8 bases; bases outside gene matches: 10. The CDR3 DNA reads TGTGCCAGCGCCAGGGACCGGACAGGGGAAAAACTGTTTTTT. Protein product: CASARDRTGEKLFF.

The chain is built from TRBV6-1 and TRBJ1-2, with 7 bases lining up with TRBD1. Germline CDR1 MNHNS, CDR2 SASEGT. V lost 5 bases, J lost 4 bases, and 7 bases stayed unmatched. The CDR3 contains 14 residues. CDR3 sequence: CASSSRDRIYGYTF. Here the CDR3 DNA reads TGTGCCAGCAGTAGCCGGGACAGAATCTATGGCTACACCTTC.

This chain connects TRBV29-1 to TRBJ2-3, with a tentative D call TRBD2 (7 bases). Between the trimmed V and J ends, which lost 4 bases and 0 bases, there was a span of 11 bases. The CDR3 loop spans 14 amino acids. Germline V gene sequence: CDR1 SQVTM, CDR2 ANQGSEA. The CDR3 reads CSVAAGASTDTQYF. In DNA form, the CDR3 reads TGCAGCGTTGCCGCGGGGGCTAGCACAGATACGCAGTATTTT.

CDR3 sequence reads: CASSPARPVDTGELFF. The DNA for the CDR3 is TGCGCCAGCAGCCCCGCCCGGCCGGTGGACACCGGGGAGCTGTTTTTT. The chain uses TRBV5-1 and TRBJ2-2; no clear D. The CDR3 loop spans 16 amino acids. V was pared by 4 bases and J by 3 bases, with 16 bases between. Germline V gives CDR1 SGHRS, CDR2 YFSETQ.

This clonotype was counted a few times. This chain joins TRBV7-6 and TRBJ2-2, with 8 bases fitting TRBD2. The germline gives CDR1 SGHVS, CDR2 FNYEAQ. The CDR3 sequence is 20 residues long. The J segment lost 2 bases and the V segment lost 1 base, leaving 15 bases of the junction unmatched. The CDR3 loop reads CASSLVSYGGAGPNTGELFF. The DNA of the CDR3 is TGTGCCAGCAGCTTAGTTTCTTACGGGGGGGCCGGCCCTAACACCGGGGAGCTGTTTTTT.

The V and J genes are TRBV15 and TRBJ2-3, with TRBD2 identical over 7 bases. The junction had 9 bases not matched to a gene; V was cut back by 1 base and J by 2 bases. Germline CDR1 is LNHNV and CDR2 is YYDKDF (reference sequence). The CDR3 is made up of 17 amino acids. CDR3 region: CATSRGVAGETTDTQYF. In nucleotides, the CDR3 is TGTGCCACCAGCAGAGGGGTCGCGGGGGAGACCACAGATACGCAGTATTTT.

This clonotype was observed a handful of times. The chain has TRBV20-1 and TRBJ2-3; 10 nucleotides match TRBD2. Germline lookup yields CDR1 DFQATT and CDR2 SNEGSKA (reference sequence). The CDR3 totals 16 residues. With V trimmed by 0 bases and J by 2 bases, 5 bases remained unmatched. CDR3 nucleotide sequence: TGCAGTGCTAGAGATTTTAGCGGGGGGACCACAGATACGCAGTATTTT. It yields the protein CSARDFSGGTTDTQYF.

The gene calls are TRBV20-1 and TRBJ2-5; possible D gene TRBD2, 6 bases. Trimming removed 6 bases at V and 5 bases at J, with 16 bases between. Germline V gene sequence: CDR1 DFQATT, CDR2 SNEGSKA (reference sequence). The CDR3 consists of 13 residues. The DNA of the CDR3 is TGCAGTGCCACCATGCCGGCGGGGGAGACCCAGTACTTC. Residues: CSATMPAGETQYF.

This clonotype was counted only a few times. The rearrangement links TRBV12-3 or TRBV12-4 to TRBJ2-7; a possible D gene is TRBD1 (5 bases). The CDR3 is 15 residues long. The V and J ends lost 3 bases and 2 bases respectively, with 14 bases between them. In nucleotides, the CDR3 is TGTGCCAGCAGTTTCGGCCTAGGGGCGACCTACGAGCAGTACTTC. Protein sequence: CASSFGLGATYEQYF.

There are a few counts of this clonotype. The chain joins TRBV20-1 to TRBJ1-6; D not resolved. Germline lookup yields CDR1 DFQATT and CDR2 SNEGSKA (reference sequence). The CDR3 has 15 amino acids. V lost 3 bases and J lost 1, with 10 bases in between. The CDR3 here is CSARRGSSYNSPLHF. The CDR3 DNA reads as TGCAGTGCTAGGAGAGGTAGTTCCTATAATTCACCCCTCCACTTT.